One and the same sample provided the 25 T cell receptor beta chains below, sequenced in a study of T cell changes during pregnancy in multiple sclerosis. The method was immunoSEQ multiplex PCR; TCRdb's version includes in-frame clones alone and lacks a portion of them. The sample lists approximately 85,000 clones; about 94% were seen once. The specimen was peripheral blood, collected in the third trimester of pregnancy. These receptors were taken from a female donor with multiple sclerosis, enrolled in a pregnancy study.

The chain links TRBV7-9 to TRBJ2-1; 7 bases are a match to TRBD2. CDR1 and CDR2 (germline): SEHNR, FQNEAQ (reference sequence). This CDR3 spans 17 amino acids. Losses at the gene ends were 1 base for V and 9 bases for J; bases not matched to a gene: 15. CDR3 nucleotide sequence: TGTGCCAGCAGCTTAGGTTTTGGGGGGGGAGGGCGTCTTGAGCAGTTCTTC. Its protein is CASSLGFGGGGRLEQFF.

The rearrangement joins TRBV19 to TRBJ1-2, with 7 bases matching TRBD1. Germline V gives CDR1 LNHDA, CDR2 SQIVND (reference sequence). The V segment lost 1 base and the J segment 4 bases; nucleotides outside the gene matches: 3. This CDR3 has 14 amino acids. The CDR3 protein is CASSIVAGGYGYTF. The CDR3, as DNA: TGTGCCAGTAGTATAGTGGCAGGGGGCTATGGCTACACCTTC.

The chain is built from TRBV30 and TRBJ1-1; D is unclear. Trimming removed 8 bases from V and 4 bases from J, with 23 bases in between. The CDR3 loop spans 15 amino acids. Germline V lookup: CDR1 GTSNPN, CDR2 SVGIG (reference sequence). Here the CDR3 reads CALHPWRESITEAFF. In DNA, the CDR3 is TGTGCCCTCCACCCTTGGCGGGAATCGATCACTGAAGCTTTCTTT.

V gene TRBV2 combines with J gene TRBJ1-4; D is ambiguous. Germline V lookup: CDR1 SNHLY, CDR2 FYNNEI. CDR3 length: 14 amino acids. V lost 3 bases, J lost 3 bases, and 8 bases lay in between. CDR3 amino acids: CASSDEWPNEKLFF. The CDR3, as DNA: TGTGCCAGCAGTGATGAATGGCCTAATGAAAAACTGTTTTTT.

The chain uses TRBV6-1 and TRBJ1-1, with TRBD1 matching over 8 bases. V lost 6 bases to trimming and J lost 1 base; unmatched junction nucleotides: 7. Germline assignment: CDR1 MNHNS and CDR2 SASEGT. This CDR3 region has 15 residues. CDR3 sequence reads: CASRHQGATNTEAFF. Here the CDR3 DNA reads TGTGCCAGCAGGCACCAGGGGGCAACGAACACTGAAGCTTTCTTT.

V is TRBV5-1 and J is TRBJ2-1; D is unclear. The CDR3 contains 18 residues. The V gene lost 4 bases and the J gene lost 2 bases, with 22 bases spanning the gap. CDR1 and CDR2 (germline): SGHRS, YFSETQ. This CDR3 is CASSPRLNRSSPYNEQFF. CDR3 coding DNA: TGCGCCAGCAGCCCTCGGTTGAATCGGAGCTCCCCCTACAATGAGCAGTTCTTC.

J is TRBJ1-2 and V is TRBV7-2, with TRBD1 identical over 10 bases. V lost 5 bases, J lost 7 bases, and 7 bases stayed unmatched. This CDR3 spans 14 amino acids. Germline loops: CDR1 SGHTA, CDR2 FQGNSA. CDR3 sequence reads: CASSLRQGARGYTF. The CDR3 DNA reads as TGTGCCAGCAGCCTACGACAGGGGGCGCGTGGCTACACCTTC.

The chain combines TRBV19 with TRBJ2-5; TRBD1 agrees at 7 bases. Losses at the gene ends were 5 bases for V and 0 bases for J; bases not matched to a gene: 3. Per germline, CDR1 LNHDA and CDR2 SQIVND (reference sequence). This CDR3 has 14 amino acids. The CDR3 DNA follows: TGTGCCAGTAGTCCGGGACAGTACCAAGAGACCCAGTACTTC. The encoded protein is CASSPGQYQETQYF. The full variable domain, with the rest looked up from reference TRBV19 and TRBJ2-5, is DGGITQSPKYLFRKEGQNVTLSCEQNLNHDAMYWYRQDPGQGLRLIYYSQIVNDFQKGDIAEGYSVSREKKESFPLTVTSAQKNPTAFYLCASSPGQYQETQYFGPGTRLLVL.

This chain connects TRBV7-9 to TRBJ1-1, with 8 bases fitting TRBD1. The CDR3 runs 18 residues. Germline V gene data show CDR1 as SEHNR and CDR2 as FQNEAQ (reference sequence). V was pared by 0 bases and J by 3 bases, with 12 bases of the junction left unmatched. CDR3 loop: CASSLAVAQGAKDTEAFF. The CDR3 bases are TGTGCCAGCAGCTTAGCGGTCGCCCAGGGGGCTAAGGACACTGAAGCTTTCTTT.

The gene calls are TRBV2 and TRBJ2-3; D may be TRBD2 (6 bases). The CDR3 spans 13 residues. The V end lost 8 bases, the J end lost 1 base, and 10 bases lay between the germline ends. Per the germline V gene, CDR1 is SNHLY and CDR2 is FYNNEI. In DNA form, the CDR3 reads TGTGCCAGCCTGGGACTGGGCACAGATACGCAGTATTTT. It yields the protein CASLGLGTDTQYF.

V and J are TRBV10-2 and TRBJ1-1; 9 bases fit TRBD1. V shed 6 bases, J shed 6 bases, and the junction held 11 bases outside the gene matches. The CDR3 consists of 15 residues. Germline loops: CDR1 WSHSY, CDR2 SAAADI. CDR3 coding DNA: TGCGCCAGCAGGGAATCGCCGGGACAGGGACCTGAAGCTTTCTTT. Residues: CASRESPGQGPEAFF.

The CDR3 DNA is TGTGCCAGCAGCCGTTCAGGGAAAGGCACTGAAGCTTTCTTT. It is translated as CASSRSGKGTEAFF. The rearrangement uses TRBV7-9 and TRBJ1-1, with D possibly matching TRBD1 (5 bases). Germline V gene lookup returns CDR1 SEHNR and CDR2 FQNEAQ (reference sequence). The CDR3 extends over 14 amino acids. Trimming took off 5 bases at V and 4 bases at J, with 14 bases between the two ends.

V gene TRBV19 combines with J gene TRBJ1-6; D is unresolved. Between the trimmed V and J ends, which lost 6 bases and 5 bases, there was a span of 8 bases. The germline V gene encodes CDR1 LNHDA and CDR2 SQIVND (reference sequence). The CDR3 spans 13 residues. The DNA of the CDR3 is TGTGCCAGTAGGTGGGCGAATAATTCACCCCTCCACTTT. Protein: CASRWANNSPLHF.

Note on this clone: At one of its ends the junction is not consistent with the germline gene, which may arise from a read error. The CDR3 loop reads CASSEEVVRPTYNSPLHF. The DNA for the CDR3 is TGCGCCAGCAGCGAAGAGGTAGTGCGCCCGACCTATAATTCACCCCTCCACTTT. V is TRBV4-1 and J is TRBJ1-6; D is uncertain. CDR1 is MGHRA, CDR2 YSYEKL, per germline. The CDR3 contains 18 residues.

V is TRBV6-5 and J is TRBJ1-5, with D possibly matching TRBD1 (6 bases). The CDR3 extends over 15 amino acids. V was clipped by 0 bases and J by 9 bases, with 15 bases between them. Germline CDR1 reads MNHEY; CDR2 reads SVGAGI. CDR3 residues: CASSYSTGQLWPQHF. CDR3 coding DNA: TGTGCCAGCAGTTACTCGACAGGACAATTGTGGCCCCAGCATTTT.

The chain recombines TRBV5-1 with TRBJ2-7; TRBD2 matches at 13 bases. The CDR3 is made up of 18 amino acids. V gave up 3 bases and J gave up 3 bases; unmatched junction bases: 12. The germline V gene encodes CDR1 SGHRS and CDR2 YFSETQ. DNA for the CDR3: TGCGCCAGCAGCTCCGGACTAGCGGGGGTAGTGGTAAACTACGAGCAGTACTTC. Translated, it gives CASSSGLAGVVVNYEQYF. Full variable domain (missing parts from reference TRBV5-1 and TRBJ2-7): KAGVTQTPRYLIKTRGQQVTLSCSPISGHRSVSWYQQTPGQGLQFLFEYFSETQRNKGNFPGRFSGRQFSNSRSEMNVSTLELGDSALYLCASSSGLAGVVVNYEQYFGPGTRLTVT.

This sequence joins TRBV30 and TRBJ1-1; weak D call: TRBD1 (6 bases). Germline V lookup: CDR1 GTSNPN, CDR2 SVGIG (reference sequence). The CDR3 runs to 11 residues. V was shortened by 5 bases and J by 8 bases, with 12 bases between the two germline ends. The chain's CDR3 is CAWYRALEAFF. Here the CDR3 DNA reads TGTGCCTGGTACAGGGCCCTCGAAGCTTTCTTT.

The chain has TRBV14 and TRBJ2-1; D unclear. The germline V gene has CDR1 SGHDN and CDR2 FVKESK. This CDR3 has 14 residues. Trimming left V 3 bases short and J 9 bases short, with 15 bases between. The CDR3 spells CASSQLVKAPEQFF. In DNA form, the CDR3 reads TGTGCCAGCAGCCAGCTCGTGAAAGCACCTGAGCAGTTCTTC. Full variable domain (outside the CDR3, taken from reference TRBV14 and TRBJ2-1): EAGVTQFPSHSVIEKGQTVTLRCDPISGHDNLYWYRRVMGKEIKFLLHFVKESKQDESGMPNNRFLAERTGGTYSTLKVQPAELEDSGVYFCASSQLVKAPEQFFGPGTRLTVL.

The chain has TRBV2 and TRBJ2-1; 14 bases map to TRBD2. The length of the CDR3 is 19 residues. In germline, CDR1 is SNHLY, CDR2 FYNNEI. V shed 3 bases and J 9 bases; nucleotides not matched to a gene: 16. CDR3 in DNA: TGTGCCAGCAGTGAGACTAGCGGGGGGGCGGGGCCCTCTACGGTTGAGCAGTTCTTC. It yields the protein CASSETSGGAGPSTVEQFF.

The chain couples TRBV23-1 to TRBJ2-3; D is possibly TRBD2 (6 bases). TRBV23-1 is known as an ORF, though its function is uncertain. CDR3 length: 15 amino acids. The germline V and J ends were trimmed by 4 bases and 6 bases, with 17 bases remaining between them. The CDR3 loop reads CASSRLTPAGDTQYF. The CDR3 nucleotides are TGCGCCAGCAGTCGTTTAACCCCGGCGGGGGATACGCAGTATTTT.

This sequence joins TRBV25-1 and TRBJ1-1; D perhaps matches TRBD1 (5 bases). The CDR3 runs to 12 residues. V shed 11 bases and J shed 5 bases, with 15 bases lying between them. Per the germline V gene, CDR1 is MGHDK and CDR2 is SYGVNS. This CDR3 reads CAGGGEGTEAFF. The DNA for the CDR3 is TGTGCCGGCGGTGGGGAGGGGACTGAAGCTTTCTTT.

The table lists this clone with a count of one. The chain links TRBV5-1 to TRBJ2-1; tentative D call: TRBD1 (7 bases). CDR1 and CDR2 (germline): SGHRS, YFSETQ. The V end lost 4 bases, the J end lost 7 bases, and 18 bases lay between the germline ends. This CDR3 has 15 amino acids. CDR3 nucleotides: TGCGCCAGCAGCACGCGACAGGGAGGCATAAATGAGCAGTTCTTC. It codes for CASSTRQGGINEQFF.

The chain couples TRBV10-3 to TRBJ2-7; D unresolved. Trimming took off 6 bases at V and 5 bases at J, with 8 bases between the two ends. The germline gives CDR1 ENHRY, CDR2 SYGVKD. The CDR3 totals 11 residues. CDR3 coding DNA: TGTGCCATCAGCGGTACCAACGAGCAGTACTTC. This sequence encodes CAISGTNEQYF.

This clone was recorded only once. The chain is built from TRBV5-6 and TRBJ2-1; 10 bases map to TRBD1. The CDR3 covers 14 residues. Trimming took 4 bases from V and 6 from J; bases not matched to a gene: 4. From germline, CDR1 is SGHDT and CDR2 YYEEEE. CDR3 region: CASSDGTGANEQFF. DNA for the CDR3: TGTGCCAGCAGCGACGGGACAGGGGCCAATGAGCAGTTCTTC.

This clone was detected only a few times. The chain couples TRBV7-6 to TRBJ1-2, with TRBD1 matching 9 bases. V lost 6 bases, J lost 3 bases, and 5 bases stayed unmatched. Germline assignment: CDR1 SGHVS and CDR2 FNYEAQ. The CDR3 sequence is 14 residues long. DNA for the CDR3: TGTGCCAGCAGTAATGGGGACAGGGACTATGGCTACACCTTC. The encoded protein is CASSNGDRDYGYTF. Together with reference TRBV7-6 and TRBJ1-2, the CDR3 gives the full variable domain: GAGVSQSPRYKVTKRGQDVALRCDPISGHVSLYWYRQALGQGPEFLTYFNYEAQQDKSGLPNDRFSAERPEGSISTLTIQRTEQRDSAMYRCASSNGDRDYGYTFGSGTRLTVV.